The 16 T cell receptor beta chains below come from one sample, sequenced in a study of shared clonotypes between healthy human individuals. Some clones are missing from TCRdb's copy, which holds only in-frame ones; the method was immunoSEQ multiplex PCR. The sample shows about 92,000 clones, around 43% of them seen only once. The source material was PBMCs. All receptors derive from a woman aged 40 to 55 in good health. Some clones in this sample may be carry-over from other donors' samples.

The CDR3 is CASSLWELEAFF. DNA for the CDR3: TGTGCCAGCAGTTTATGGGAGCTTGAAGCTTTCTTT. V gene TRBV28 combines with J gene TRBJ1-1, with D uncertain. Germline CDR1 MDHEN, CDR2 SYDVKM. With 0 bases removed from V and 7 bases from J, the gap between germline ends came to 6 bases. CDR3 length equals 12 residues.

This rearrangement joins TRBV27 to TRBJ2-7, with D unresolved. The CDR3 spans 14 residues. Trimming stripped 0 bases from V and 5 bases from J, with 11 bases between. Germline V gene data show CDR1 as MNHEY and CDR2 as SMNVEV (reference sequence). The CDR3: CASSLSRSRDEQYF. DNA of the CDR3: TGTGCCAGCAGTTTATCGAGGTCAAGGGACGAGCAGTACTTC.

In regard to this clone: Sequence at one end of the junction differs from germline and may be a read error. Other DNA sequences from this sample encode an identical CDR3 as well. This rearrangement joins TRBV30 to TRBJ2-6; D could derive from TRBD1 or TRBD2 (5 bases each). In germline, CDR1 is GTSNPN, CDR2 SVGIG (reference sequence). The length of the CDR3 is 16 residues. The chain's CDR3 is CAWARDRRAGANVLTF. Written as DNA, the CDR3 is TGTGCCTGGGCCAGGGACCGCCGTGCTGGGGCCAACGTTCTGACTTTC.

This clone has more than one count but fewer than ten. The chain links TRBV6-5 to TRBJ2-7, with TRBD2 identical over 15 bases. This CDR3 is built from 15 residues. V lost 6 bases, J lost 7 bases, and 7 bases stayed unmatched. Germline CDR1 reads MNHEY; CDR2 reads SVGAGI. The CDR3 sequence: CASRPPGLAGGEQYF. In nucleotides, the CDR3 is TGTGCCAGCAGGCCGCCGGGACTAGCGGGAGGAGAGCAGTACTTC.

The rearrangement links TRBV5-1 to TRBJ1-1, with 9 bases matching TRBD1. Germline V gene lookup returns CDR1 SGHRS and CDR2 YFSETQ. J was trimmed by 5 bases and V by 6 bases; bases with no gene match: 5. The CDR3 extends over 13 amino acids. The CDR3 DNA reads TGCGCCAGCAACCTAGACAGGGGGACTGAAGCTTTCTTT. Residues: CASNLDRGTEAFF.

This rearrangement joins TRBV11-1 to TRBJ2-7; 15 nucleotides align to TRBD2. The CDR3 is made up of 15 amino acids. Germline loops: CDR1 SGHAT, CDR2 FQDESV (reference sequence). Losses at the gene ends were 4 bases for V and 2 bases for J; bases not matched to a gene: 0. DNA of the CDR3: TGTGCCAGCAGCTGGACTAGCGGGAGGGCCTACGAGCAGTACTTC. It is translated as CASSWTSGRAYEQYF.

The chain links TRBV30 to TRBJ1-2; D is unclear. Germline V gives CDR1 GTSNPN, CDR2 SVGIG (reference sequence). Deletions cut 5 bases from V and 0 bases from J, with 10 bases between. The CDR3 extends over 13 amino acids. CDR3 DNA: TGTGCCTGGGGGAAAGGGTCTAACTATGGCTACACCTTC. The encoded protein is CAWGKGSNYGYTF. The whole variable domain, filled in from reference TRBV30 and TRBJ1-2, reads SQTIHQWPATLVQPVGSPLSLECTVEGTSNPNLYWYRQAAGRGLQLLFYSVGIGQISSEVPQNLSASRPQDRQFILSSKKLLLSDSGFYLCAWGKGSNYGYTFGSGTRLTVV.

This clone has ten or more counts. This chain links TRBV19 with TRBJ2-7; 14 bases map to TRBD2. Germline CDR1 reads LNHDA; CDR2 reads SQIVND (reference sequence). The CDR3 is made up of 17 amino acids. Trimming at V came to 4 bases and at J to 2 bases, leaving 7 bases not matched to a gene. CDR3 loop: CASSRGLAGVEAYEQYF. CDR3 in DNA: TGTGCCAGTAGTAGGGGACTAGCGGGAGTGGAGGCCTACGAGCAGTACTTC.

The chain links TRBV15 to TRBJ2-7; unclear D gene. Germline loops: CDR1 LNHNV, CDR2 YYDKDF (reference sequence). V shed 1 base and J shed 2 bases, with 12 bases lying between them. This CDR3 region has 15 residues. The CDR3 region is CATSRAGVGTYEQYF. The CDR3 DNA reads TGTGCCACCAGCAGAGCGGGTGTGGGGACCTACGAGCAGTACTTC. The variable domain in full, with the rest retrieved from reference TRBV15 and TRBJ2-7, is DAMVIQNPRYQVTQFGKPVTLSCSQTLNHNVMYWYQQKSSQAPKLLFHYYDKDFNNEADTPDNFQSRRPNTSFCFLDIRSPGLGDTAMYLCATSRAGVGTYEQYFGPGTRLTVT.

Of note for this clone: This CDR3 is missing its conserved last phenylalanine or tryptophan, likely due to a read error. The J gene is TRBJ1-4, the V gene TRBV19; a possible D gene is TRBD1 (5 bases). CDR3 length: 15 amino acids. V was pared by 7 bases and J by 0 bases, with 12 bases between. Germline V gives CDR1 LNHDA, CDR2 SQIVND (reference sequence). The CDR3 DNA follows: TGTGCCAGTACTAGGGACCTATCAACTAATGAAAAACTGTTTCTT. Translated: CASTRDLSTNEKLFL.

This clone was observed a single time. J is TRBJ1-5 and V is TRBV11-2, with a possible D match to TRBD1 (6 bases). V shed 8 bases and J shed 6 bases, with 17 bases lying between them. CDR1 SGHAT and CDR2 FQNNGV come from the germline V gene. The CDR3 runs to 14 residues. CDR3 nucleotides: TGTGCCAGCGCCCCCGAGGGGGGGGTTCAGCCCCAGCATTTT. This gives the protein CASAPEGGVQPQHF. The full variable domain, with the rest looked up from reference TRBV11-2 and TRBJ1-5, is EAGVAQSPRYKIIEKRQSVAFWCNPISGHATLYWYQQILGQGPKLLIQFQNNGVVDDSQLPKDRFSAERLKGVDSTLKIQPAKLEDSAVYLCASAPEGGVQPQHFGDGTRLSIL.

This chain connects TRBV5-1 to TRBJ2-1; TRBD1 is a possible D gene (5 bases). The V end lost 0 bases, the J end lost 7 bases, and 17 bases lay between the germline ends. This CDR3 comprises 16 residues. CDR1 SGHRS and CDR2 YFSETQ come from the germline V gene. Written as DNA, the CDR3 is TGCGCCAGCAGCTTGGCCGAAGTGGGGCAGGGTAATGAGCAGTTCTTC. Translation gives CASSLAEVGQGNEQFF. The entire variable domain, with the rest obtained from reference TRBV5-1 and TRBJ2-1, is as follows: KAGVTQTPRYLIKTRGQQVTLSCSPISGHRSVSWYQQTPGQGLQFLFEYFSETQRNKGNFPGRFSGRQFSNSRSEMNVSTLELGDSALYLCASSLAEVGQGNEQFFGPGTRLTVL.

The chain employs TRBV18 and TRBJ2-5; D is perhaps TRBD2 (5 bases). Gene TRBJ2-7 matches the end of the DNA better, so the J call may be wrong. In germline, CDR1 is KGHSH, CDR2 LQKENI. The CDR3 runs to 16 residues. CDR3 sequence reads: CASSPSVWERTYEQYF. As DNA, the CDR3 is TGTGCCAGCTCACCATCGGTCTGGGAGAGAACCTACGAGCAGTACTTC.

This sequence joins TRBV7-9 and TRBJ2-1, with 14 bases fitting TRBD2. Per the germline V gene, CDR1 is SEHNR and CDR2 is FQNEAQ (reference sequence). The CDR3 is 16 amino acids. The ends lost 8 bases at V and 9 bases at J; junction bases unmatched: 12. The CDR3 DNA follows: TGTGCCAGCCGCGGGACTAGCGGGAGTTGGTATGGTGAGCAGTTCTTC. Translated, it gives CASRGTSGSWYGEQFF.

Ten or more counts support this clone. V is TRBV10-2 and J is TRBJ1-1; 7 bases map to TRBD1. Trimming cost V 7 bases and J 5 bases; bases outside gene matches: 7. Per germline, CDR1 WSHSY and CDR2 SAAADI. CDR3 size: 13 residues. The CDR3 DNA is TGCGCCAGCATCGGACAGGTGGAAACTGAAGCTTTCTTT. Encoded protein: CASIGQVETEAFF.

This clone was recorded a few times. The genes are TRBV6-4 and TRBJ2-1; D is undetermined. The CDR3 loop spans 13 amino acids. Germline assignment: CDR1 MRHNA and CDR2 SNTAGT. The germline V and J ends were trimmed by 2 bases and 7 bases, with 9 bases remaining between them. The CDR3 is CASSDTPENEQFF. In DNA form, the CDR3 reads TGTGCCAGCAGTGACACACCAGAGAATGAGCAGTTCTTC.